This T cell receptor beta chain was captured in a study of T cell responses to AZD1222 COVID-19 vaccine. Findings of the study overall: The study found vaccine-associated CD4 TCRs spanning spike, dominant at 160-218 and 743-854. Baseline seropositivity occurred in only 5 or 6 AZD1222 recipients. The sample set comprised mostly white British donors with more females, and clonal diversity was possibly underestimated.

A remark on this clone: The antigen is not known.

Method: immunoSEQ multiplex PCR; TCRdb's copy keeps in-frame clones and lacks some. The table shows around 79,000 clones, with about 90% occurring only once. Trimming removed 5 bases from V and 9 bases from J, with 17 bases in between. The V gene's germline CDR1 is SGHTA and CDR2 FQGNSA. This CDR3 has 15 residues. The specimen was peripheral blood, collected on day 0 of AZD1222 vaccination. This clonotype was sampled from an adult in good health. This chain uses TRBV7-2 with TRBJ1-6, with D possibly TRBD1 on 5 matching bases. Written as DNA, the CDR3 is TGTGCCAGCAGCCCCCAAGGGCAGGGAGGTTCACCCCTCCACTTT. Translated: CASSPQGQGGSPLHF.